One sample yielded the 11 T cell receptor beta chains listed below, sequenced in a study of early T cells in non-severe SARS-CoV-2 infection. TCRdb reprocessed the 5' RACE reads via MiXCR and lists one record per CDR3 protein. The data contain approximately 70,000 distinct CDR3 sequences, around 15% of them singletons. Sequencing input: whole blood. The receptors derive from an adult who was a healthcare worker with PCR-confirmed SARS-CoV-2 infection or an uninfected control (not recorded which).

The chain joins TRBV2 to TRBJ1-4, with 11 nucleotides matching TRBD1. Germline V gene sequence: CDR1 SNHLY, CDR2 FYNNEI. Trimming removed 7 bases from V and 8 bases from J; junction bases left unmatched: 6. The CDR3 is 14 residues long. The CDR3 DNA sequence: TGTGCCAGCATAAGGGACAGGGGGAGCGAAAAACTGTTTTTT. The encoded protein is CASIRDRGSEKLFF. The whole variable domain, filled in from reference TRBV2 and TRBJ1-4, reads EPEVTQTPSHQVTQMGQEVILRCVPISNHLYFYWYRQILGQKVEFLVSFYNNEISEKSEIFDDQFSVERPDGSNFTLKIRSTKLEDSAMYFCASIRDRGSEKLFFGSGTQLSVL.

Turning to this clonotype: A read error is possible here, since a much larger clone lies one base away. The chain combines TRBV28 with TRBJ2-3; D gene unclear. The CDR3 loop spans 12 amino acids. The germline CDR1 and CDR2 sequences are MDHEN and SYDVKM. CDR3 in amino acids: CTSSVSTDTQYF. In DNA, the CDR3 is TGTACCAGCAGTGTCAGCACAGATACGCAGTATTTT.

The CDR3: CASSFSSTDTQYF. The CDR3, as DNA: TGTGCCAGCAGCTTTTCGTCCACAGATACGCAGTATTTT. The chain employs TRBV7-9 and TRBJ2-3; D not certain. This CDR3 comprises 13 residues. V shed 3 bases and J shed 2 bases, with 6 bases lying between them. CDR1 and CDR2 from the germline V gene are SEHNR and FQNEAQ (reference sequence).

This clonotype was found a few times. V usage is TRBV7-2 and J usage is TRBJ1-6, with D unclear. Germline loops: CDR1 SGHTA, CDR2 FQGNSA. The CDR3 is 15 residues long. Between the trimmed V and J ends, which lost 1 base and 6 bases, there was a span of 10 bases. The CDR3 here is CASSLEQTSNSPLHF. The CDR3 DNA reads TGTGCCAGCAGCTTAGAGCAGACCTCTAATTCACCCCTCCACTTT. Looking up the rest from reference TRBV7-2 and TRBJ1-6 gives the full variable domain: GAGVSQSPSNKVTEKGKDVELRCDPISGHTALYWYRQSLGQGLEFLIYFQGNSAPDKSGLPSDRFSAERTGGSVSTLTIQRTQQEDSAVYLCASSLEQTSNSPLHFGNGTRLTVT.

This clonotype showed up many times. The chain employs TRBV10-3 and TRBJ1-5, with D unclear. The germline V gene encodes CDR1 ENHRY and CDR2 SYGVKD. Between the trimmed V and J ends, which lost 0 bases and 7 bases, there was a span of 7 bases. The CDR3 length is 13 residues. As DNA, the CDR3 is TGTGCCATCAGTGAGTCTGCCCCCCAGCCCCAGCATTTT. This codes for CAISESAPQPQHF.

CDR3 nucleotide sequence: TGTGCCAGCAGCTACCCGGACAGGGGAGCCACTGAAGCTTTCTTT. This translates into CASSYPDRGATEAFF. This rearrangement joins TRBV5-6 to TRBJ1-1; 9 bases match TRBD1. V was pared by 3 bases and J by 4 bases, with 7 bases of the junction left unmatched. The CDR3 spans 15 residues. The germline CDR1 and CDR2 sequences are SGHDT and YYEEEE.

This rearrangement joins TRBV16 to TRBJ1-6; a possible D gene is TRBD1 (5 bases). The CDR3 length is 16 residues. Deletions cut 0 bases from V and 5 bases from J, with 11 bases between. CDR1 is KGHSY and CDR2 is FQNENV in the germline V gene. CDR3 bases: TGTGCCAGCAGCCAATCGAGGGGTAGAAATAATTCACCCCTCCACTTT. Translation: CASSQSRGRNNSPLHF.

This clonotype was counted only a few times. The chain links TRBV7-2 to TRBJ2-5; no reliable D call. The CDR3 is made up of 14 amino acids. The V end lost 5 bases, the J end lost 2 bases, and 12 bases lay between the germline ends. Germline CDR1 SGHTA, CDR2 FQGNSA. As DNA, the CDR3 is TGTGCCAGCAGCCCTCCGGACGGACAAGAGACCCAGTACTTC. It yields the protein CASSPPDGQETQYF. The complete variable domain, with remaining parts taken from reference TRBV7-2 and TRBJ2-5, reads GAGVSQSPSNKVTEKGKDVELRCDPISGHTALYWYRQSLGQGLEFLIYFQGNSAPDKSGLPSDRFSAERTGGSVSTLTIQRTQQEDSAVYLCASSPPDGQETQYFGPGTRLLVL.

In this sample, this clonotype turned up many times. V is TRBV29-1 and J is TRBJ1-3, with TRBD1 matching over 8 bases. V gave up 7 bases and J gave up 2 bases; unmatched junction bases: 4. The germline CDR1 and CDR2 sequences are SQVTM and ANQGSEA. The CDR3 contains 13 residues. The CDR3 loop reads CSAGTGPGNTIYF. CDR3 nucleotide sequence: TGCAGCGCCGGGACAGGACCTGGAAACACCATATATTTT.

The chain links TRBV5-1 to TRBJ1-5; TRBD1 might be the D (6 bases). V was trimmed by 0 bases and J by 2 bases, leaving 9 bases between them. The CDR3 is made up of 15 amino acids. Germline V CDR1 and CDR2: SGHRS, YFSETQ. The CDR3 sequence: CASSLGTEGNQPQHF. For the CDR3, the DNA is TGCGCCAGCAGCTTGGGGACAGAGGGCAATCAGCCCCAGCATTTT.

This clonotype has only a few counts. The rearrangement links TRBV9 to TRBJ1-3; D might be TRBD1 (6 bases). Germline loops: CDR1 SGDLS, CDR2 YYNGEE. The V end was cut by 1 base, the J end by 0 bases, with 11 bases between. This CDR3 is 16 amino acids long. This chain's CDR3 is CASSVKDSSSGNTIYF. In nucleotides, the CDR3 is TGTGCCAGCAGCGTAAAGGACAGTTCCTCTGGAAACACCATATATTTT.